A single sample gave rise to the 25 T cell receptor beta chains below, sequenced in a study of blood T cell repertoires in COVID-19. Measured with immunoSEQ multiplex PCR; TCRdb has only the in-frame clones, and not every one. The table shows approximately 450,000 clones, with 87% occurring only once. The sample comprised PBMCs or T cells enriched from blood (not recorded which). All receptors derive from a woman in her late teens or twenties with acute COVID-19.

The rearrangement joins TRBV29-1 to TRBJ2-7, with a weak D call TRBD1 (6 bases). Germline V gene sequence: CDR1 SQVTM, CDR2 ANQGSEA. Deletions cut 6 bases from V and 2 bases from J, with 14 bases between. The CDR3 is 13 residues long. This CDR3 is CSVSSDRPYEQYF. The CDR3 DNA sequence: TGCAGCGTCTCATCGGACAGACCCTACGAGCAGTACTTC.

The rearrangement joins TRBV9 to TRBJ1-5; D is undetermined. The germline V gene encodes CDR1 SGDLS and CDR2 YYNGEE. The CDR3 has 14 amino acids. V dropped 4 bases and J dropped 4 bases, with 12 bases sitting between them. The CDR3 loop reads CASSIDPGNQPQHF. The CDR3 DNA sequence: TGTGCCAGCAGCATAGACCCGGGAAATCAGCCCCAGCATTTT.

J is TRBJ1-1 and V is TRBV19; no firm D call. The CDR3 totals 14 residues. The germline CDR1 and CDR2 sequences are LNHDA and SQIVND (reference sequence). Trimming cost V 5 bases and J 5 bases, with 15 bases left between them. This chain's CDR3 is CASSENPGLTEAFF. CDR3 nucleotides: TGTGCCAGTAGTGAAAATCCAGGTTTGACTGAAGCTTTCTTT.

This chain joins TRBV6-5 and TRBJ1-2; 7 bases line up with TRBD1. Looked up from germline, CDR1 is MNHEY and CDR2 is SVGAGI. V was pared by 2 bases and J by 4 bases, with 7 bases of the junction left unmatched. The CDR3 sequence is 15 residues long. In DNA, the CDR3 is TGTGCCAGCAGTTACGTCCGACAGGGTCTCTATGGCTACACCTTC. The encoded protein is CASSYVRQGLYGYTF.

The rearrangement uses TRBV14 and TRBJ2-6, with 8 bases identical to TRBD1. The CDR3 loop spans 16 amino acids. J lost 0 bases, V lost 4 bases, and 2 bases had no gene match. Per the germline V gene, CDR1 is SGHDN and CDR2 is FVKESK. Written as DNA, the CDR3 is TGTGCCAGCAGCCCGGGGACAGGCTCTGGGGCCAACGTCCTGACTTTC. Residues: CASSPGTGSGANVLTF.

V gene TRBV23-1 combines with J gene TRBJ2-7; D gene ambiguous. TRBV23-1 is given ORF status, its function remaining uncertain. V dropped 1 base and J dropped 3 bases, with 22 bases sitting between them. The CDR3 is 18 amino acids. The CDR3 nucleotides are TGCGCCAGCAGTCAATGCCCCACCACCTTACCCTACCTCTACGAGCAGTACTTC. It encodes CASSQCPTTLPYLYEQYF.

This chain's CDR3 is CASSLAGTAPNEKLFF. The CDR3 bases are TGTGCCAGCAGCTTGGCCGGGACAGCCCCTAATGAAAAACTGTTTTTT. V is TRBV5-4 and J is TRBJ1-4, with TRBD1 matching 7 bases. The length of the CDR3 is 16 residues. Germline CDR1 and CDR2: SGHNT and YYREEE (reference sequence). Trimming removed 0 bases from V and 3 bases from J; junction bases left unmatched: 5.

CDR3 sequence: CASSQDLGRASGELFF. The CDR3 DNA sequence: TGCGCCAGCAGCCAAGATCTCGGGAGGGCCTCCGGGGAGCTGTTTTTT. This chain connects TRBV4-3 to TRBJ2-2, with TRBD2 identical over 8 bases. The CDR3 length is 16 residues. V lost 0 bases to trimming and J lost 6 bases; unmatched junction nucleotides: 6. The germline gives CDR1 LGHNA, CDR2 YSLEER.

This chain connects TRBV9 to TRBJ1-5; possible D gene TRBD1, 5 bases. V lost 3 bases and J lost 3, with 10 bases in between. Germline V gives CDR1 SGDLS, CDR2 YYNGEE. The length of the CDR3 is 14 residues. DNA for the CDR3: TGTGCCAGCAGCGAAACGGACAACAATCAGCCCCAGCATTTT. Protein product: CASSETDNNQPQHF.

The J gene is TRBJ2-7, the V gene TRBV7-6; possible D gene TRBD1, 6 bases. The length of the CDR3 is 15 residues. V gave up 2 bases and J gave up 4 bases, with 15 bases separating them. Germline values: CDR1 SGHVS, CDR2 FNYEAQ. The CDR3 loop is CASSLTGQAEYEQYF. DNA of the CDR3: TGTGCCAGCAGCTTAACAGGGCAGGCAGAATACGAGCAGTACTTC.

The rearrangement links TRBV10-1 to TRBJ2-1; a possible D gene is TRBD2 (5 bases). V was shortened by 2 bases and J by 9 bases, with 17 bases between the two germline ends. This CDR3 is 15 amino acids long. Germline CDR1 and CDR2: WNHNN and SYGVQD (reference sequence). CDR3 nucleotides: TGCGCCAGCAGTGAGAAACTAGACGGAACTTCTGAGCAGTTCTTC. Its protein product is CASSEKLDGTSEQFF.

The chain uses TRBV5-6 and TRBJ2-1; 7 bases align to TRBD2. CDR1 and CDR2 (germline): SGHDT, YYEEEE. Losses at the gene ends were 3 bases for V and 9 bases for J; bases not matched to a gene: 12. This CDR3 has 15 amino acids. CDR3 protein: CASSSRRLAAVEQFF. CDR3 DNA: TGTGCCAGCAGCTCGCGCCGACTAGCCGCAGTTGAGCAGTTCTTC.

The chain uses TRBV6-1 and TRBJ2-7; D uncertain. V lost 2 bases to trimming and J lost 7 bases, with 18 bases between them. CDR1 is MNHNS, CDR2 SASEGT, per germline. This CDR3 spans 15 amino acids. The CDR3, as DNA: TGTGCCAGCAGTGAAAGACACCCAAACTCTTATGAGCAGTACTTC. Translation: CASSERHPNSYEQYF.

The chain couples TRBV6-5 to TRBJ2-1; 7 nucleotides line up with TRBD1. Germline V lookup: CDR1 MNHEY, CDR2 SVGAGI. The CDR3 sequence is 14 residues long. V lost 7 bases to trimming and J lost 0 bases; unmatched junction nucleotides: 3. CDR3 nucleotide sequence: TGTGCCAGCAACAACAGGGGCTCCTACAATGAGCAGTTCTTC. Its translation: CASNNRGSYNEQFF.

The chain links TRBV11-2 to TRBJ1-2; 7 nucleotides agree with TRBD1. CDR3 length equals 14 residues. Unmatched junction bases numbered 6, after V lost 2 bases and J lost 6 bases. Germline lookup yields CDR1 SGHAT and CDR2 FQNNGV. CDR3 DNA: TGTGCCAGCAGCTTAATACAGGGGTTGGATGGCTACACCTTC. This encodes CASSLIQGLDGYTF. The whole variable domain, remainder taken from reference TRBV11-2 and TRBJ1-2, is EAGVAQSPRYKIIEKRQSVAFWCNPISGHATLYWYQQILGQGPKLLIQFQNNGVVDDSQLPKDRFSAERLKGVDSTLKIQPAKLEDSAVYLCASSLIQGLDGYTFGSGTRLTVV.

The chain couples TRBV28 to TRBJ1-1; D is perhaps TRBD1 (5 bases). V lost 8 bases to trimming and J lost 0 bases, with 13 bases between them. This CDR3 is built from 14 residues. Germline CDR1 and CDR2: MDHEN and SYDVKM. CDR3 loop: CASRPGHMNTEAFF. The DNA for the CDR3 is TGTGCCAGCCGTCCAGGGCACATGAACACTGAAGCTTTCTTT.

This clone occurred a few times. V is TRBV19 and J is TRBJ2-7; D may be TRBD1 (5 bases). Germline V gives CDR1 LNHDA, CDR2 SQIVND (reference sequence). The V gene lost 3 bases and the J gene lost 3 bases, with 15 bases spanning the gap. The CDR3 runs 15 residues. The CDR3 DNA follows: TGTGCCAGTAGTATTGGACACTCTATTTACTACGAGCAGTACTTC. This gives the protein CASSIGHSIYYEQYF.

The V gene is TRBV3-1 (or the pseudogene TRBV3-2), the J gene TRBJ2-7; TRBD2 matches at 10 bases. J was trimmed by 4 bases and V by 4 bases; bases with no gene match: 4. The germline V gene encodes CDR1 LGHDT and CDR2 YNNKEL (reference sequence). The CDR3 consists of 14 residues. The CDR3 DNA reads TGTGCCAGCAGCCCCGGACTAGCGGTATACGAGCAGTACTTC. This gives the protein CASSPGLAVYEQYF.

The chain joins TRBV5-8 to TRBJ2-7, with a weak D call TRBD1 (5 bases). Trimming pared 0 bases from V and 4 bases from J, leaving 8 bases between. CDR1 SGHTS and CDR2 YDEGEE come from the germline V gene. This CDR3 has 13 amino acids. This chain's CDR3 is CASSLEGFYEQYF. For the CDR3, the DNA is TGTGCCAGCAGCTTGGAGGGGTTTTACGAGCAGTACTTC. The full variable domain, rest sourced from reference TRBV5-8 and TRBJ2-7, is EAGVTQSPTHLIKTRGQQATLRCSPISGHTSVYWYQQALGLGLQFLLWYDEGEERNRGNFPPRFSGRQFPNYSSELNVNALELEDSALYLCASSLEGFYEQYFGPGTRLTVT.

This chain connects TRBV9 to TRBJ2-7; D call uncertain. V was trimmed by 2 bases and J by 0 bases, leaving 6 bases between them. The length of the CDR3 is 13 residues. Germline V gene data show CDR1 as SGDLS and CDR2 as YYNGEE. CDR3 loop: CASSVQNSYEQYF. The CDR3 coding sequence is TGTGCCAGCAGCGTCCAGAACTCCTACGAGCAGTACTTC.

This clone was recorded a few times. The V call is TRBV10-3, the J call TRBJ2-7, with 9 bases that match TRBD1. Germline CDR1 ENHRY, CDR2 SYGVKD. The V and J ends lost 5 bases and 2 bases, in that order; junction bases with no gene match: 4. The CDR3 runs to 14 residues. CDR3 DNA: TGTGCCATCAGTTCCGGGACAGGGACCTACGAGCAGTACTTC. Its protein is CAISSGTGTYEQYF.

The chain has TRBV5-5 and TRBJ2-7; D might be TRBD1 (6 bases). There are 13 residues in the CDR3. The germline V gene has CDR1 SGHKS and CDR2 YYEKEE (reference sequence). V was clipped by 4 bases and J by 2 bases, with 10 bases between them. The CDR3 protein is CASSPGVTYEQYF. CDR3 in DNA: TGTGCCAGCAGCCCAGGGGTTACCTACGAGCAGTACTTC.

The chain links TRBV7-7 to TRBJ2-3; perhaps TRBD2 as D (6 bases). V dropped 2 bases and J dropped 2 bases, with 11 bases sitting between them. Germline V gives CDR1 SSHAT, CDR2 FNYEAQ (reference sequence). The CDR3 is 15 amino acids. DNA for the CDR3: TGTGCCAGCAGCTTATCCGGGGGTACCACAGATACGCAGTATTTT. The encoded protein is CASSLSGGTTDTQYF.

This clone appeared many times. This rearrangement joins TRBV10-3 to TRBJ1-1; 12 bases agree with TRBD1. J was trimmed by 2 bases and V by 2 bases; bases with no gene match: 6. This CDR3 has 17 amino acids. The germline V gene has CDR1 ENHRY and CDR2 SYGVKD. CDR3 sequence: CAISEAGQGARNTEAFF. CDR3 in DNA: TGTGCCATCAGTGAGGCGGGACAGGGGGCGCGAAACACTGAAGCTTTCTTT.

This clone came up a few times. In DNA, the CDR3 is TGCGCCAGCAGCTCAGGGGGCGAAGAGACCCAGTACTTC. Translated: CASSSGGEETQYF. The rearrangement joins TRBV10-1 to TRBJ2-5, with TRBD1 identical over 8 bases. Trimming at V came to 6 bases and at J to 3 bases, leaving 3 bases not matched to a gene. The CDR3 covers 13 residues. Looked up from germline, CDR1 is WNHNN and CDR2 is SYGVQD (reference sequence).